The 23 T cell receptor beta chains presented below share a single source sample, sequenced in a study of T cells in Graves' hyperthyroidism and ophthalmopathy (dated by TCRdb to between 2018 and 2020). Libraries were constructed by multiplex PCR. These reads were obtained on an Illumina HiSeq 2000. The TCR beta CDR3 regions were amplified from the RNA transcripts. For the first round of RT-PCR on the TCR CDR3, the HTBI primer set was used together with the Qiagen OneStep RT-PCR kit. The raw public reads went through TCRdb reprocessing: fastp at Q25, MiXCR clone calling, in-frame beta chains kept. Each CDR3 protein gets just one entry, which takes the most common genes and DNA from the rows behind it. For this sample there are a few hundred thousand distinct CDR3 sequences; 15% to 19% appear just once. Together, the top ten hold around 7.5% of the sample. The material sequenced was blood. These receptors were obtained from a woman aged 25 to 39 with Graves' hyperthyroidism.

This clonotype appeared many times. CDR3 nucleotide sequence: TGTGCCAGCAGTTCCCTGGGACAGGGGTCCTCCTACGAGCAGTACTTC. This codes for CASSSLGQGSSYEQYF. The rearrangement links TRBV6-2 or TRBV6-3 to TRBJ2-7, with 10 bases fitting TRBD1. With 4 bases clipped from V and 0 bases from J, the junction kept 6 bases outside the gene matches. Germline-derived CDR1 and CDR2 are MNHEY and SVGEGT. This CDR3 is 16 amino acids long.

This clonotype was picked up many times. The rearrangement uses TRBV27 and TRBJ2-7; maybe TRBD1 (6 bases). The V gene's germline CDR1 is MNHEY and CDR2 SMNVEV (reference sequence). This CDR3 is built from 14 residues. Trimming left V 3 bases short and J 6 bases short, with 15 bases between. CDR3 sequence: CASSFSSWGREQYF. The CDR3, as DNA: TGTGCCAGCAGTTTCTCGTCCTGGGGGCGCGAGCAGTACTTC.

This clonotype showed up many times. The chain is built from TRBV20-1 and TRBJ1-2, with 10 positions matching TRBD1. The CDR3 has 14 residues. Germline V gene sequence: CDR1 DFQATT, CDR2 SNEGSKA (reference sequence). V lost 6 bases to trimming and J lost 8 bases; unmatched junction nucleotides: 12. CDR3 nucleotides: TGCAGTGCCTACGCCGGGACAGGGGTCTTGGGCTACACCTTC. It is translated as CSAYAGTGVLGYTF.

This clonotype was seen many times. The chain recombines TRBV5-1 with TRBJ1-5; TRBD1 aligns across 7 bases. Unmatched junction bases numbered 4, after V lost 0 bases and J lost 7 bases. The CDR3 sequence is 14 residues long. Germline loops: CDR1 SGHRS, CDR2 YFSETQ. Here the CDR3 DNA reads TGCGCCAGCAGCTTGGAAGGGGGCGGACAGCCCCAGCATTTT. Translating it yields CASSLEGGGQPQHF.

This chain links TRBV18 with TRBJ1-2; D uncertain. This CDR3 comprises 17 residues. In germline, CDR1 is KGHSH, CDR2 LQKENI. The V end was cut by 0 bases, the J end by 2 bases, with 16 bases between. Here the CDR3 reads CASSPPLPSVTNYGYTF. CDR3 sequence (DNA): TGTGCCAGCTCACCACCATTGCCATCGGTTACAAACTATGGCTACACCTTC.

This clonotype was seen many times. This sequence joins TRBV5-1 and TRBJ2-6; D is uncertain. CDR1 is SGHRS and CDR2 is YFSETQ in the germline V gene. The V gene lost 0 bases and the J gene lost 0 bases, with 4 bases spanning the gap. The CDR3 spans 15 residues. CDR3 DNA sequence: TGCGCCAGCAGCTTGGATATCTCTGGGGCCAACGTCCTGACTTTC. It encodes CASSLDISGANVLTF. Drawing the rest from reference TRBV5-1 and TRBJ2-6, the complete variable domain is KAGVTQTPRYLIKTRGQQVTLSCSPISGHRSVSWYQQTPGQGLQFLFEYFSETQRNKGNFPGRFSGRQFSNSRSEMNVSTLELGDSALYLCASSLDISGANVLTFGAGSRLTVL.

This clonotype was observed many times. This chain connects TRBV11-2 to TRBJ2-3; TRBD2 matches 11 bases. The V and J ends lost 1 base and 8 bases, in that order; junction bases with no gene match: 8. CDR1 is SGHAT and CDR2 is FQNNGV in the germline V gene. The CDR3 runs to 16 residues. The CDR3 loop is CASSLVVAGGPTTQYF. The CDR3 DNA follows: TGTGCCAGCAGCTTAGTGGTAGCGGGAGGGCCAACTACGCAGTATTTT. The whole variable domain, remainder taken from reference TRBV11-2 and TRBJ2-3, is EAGVAQSPRYKIIEKRQSVAFWCNPISGHATLYWYQQILGQGPKLLIQFQNNGVVDDSQLPKDRFSAERLKGVDSTLKIQPAKLEDSAVYLCASSLVVAGGPTTQYFGPGTRLTVL.

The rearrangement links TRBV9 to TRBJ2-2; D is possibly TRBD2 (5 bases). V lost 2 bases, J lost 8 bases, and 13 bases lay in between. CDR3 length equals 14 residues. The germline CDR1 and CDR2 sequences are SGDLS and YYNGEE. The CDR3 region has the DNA TGTGCCAGCAGCGTCAGTGGGAGTTGGGGGGAGCTGTTTTTT. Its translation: CASSVSGSWGELFF.

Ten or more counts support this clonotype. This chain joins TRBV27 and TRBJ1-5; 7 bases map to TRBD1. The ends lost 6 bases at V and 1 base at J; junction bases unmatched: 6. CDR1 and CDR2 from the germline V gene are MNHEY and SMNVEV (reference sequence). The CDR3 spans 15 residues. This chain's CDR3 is CASSSLQGSNQPQHF. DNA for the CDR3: TGTGCCAGCAGCAGTCTACAGGGGAGCAATCAGCCCCAGCATTTT.

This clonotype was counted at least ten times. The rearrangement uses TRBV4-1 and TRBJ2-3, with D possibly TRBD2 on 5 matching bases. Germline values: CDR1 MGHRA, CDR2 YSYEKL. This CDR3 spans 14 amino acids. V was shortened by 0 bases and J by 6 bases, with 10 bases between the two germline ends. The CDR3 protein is CASSQDWETDTQYF. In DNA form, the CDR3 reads TGCGCCAGCAGCCAAGATTGGGAGACCGATACGCAGTATTTT.

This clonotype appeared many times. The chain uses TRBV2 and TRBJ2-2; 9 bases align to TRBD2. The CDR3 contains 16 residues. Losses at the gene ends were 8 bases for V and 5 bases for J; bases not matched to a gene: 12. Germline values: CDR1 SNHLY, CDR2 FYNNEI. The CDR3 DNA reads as TGTGCCAGCCTTCCGGGACTAGCAGGGGGTACCGGGGAGCTGTTTTTT. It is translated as CASLPGLAGGTGELFF.

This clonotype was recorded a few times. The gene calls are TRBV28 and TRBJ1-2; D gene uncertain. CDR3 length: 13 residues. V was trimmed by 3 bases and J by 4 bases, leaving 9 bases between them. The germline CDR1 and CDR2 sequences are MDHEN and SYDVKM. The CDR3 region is CASSFTQPYGYTF. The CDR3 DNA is TGTGCCAGCAGTTTTACCCAGCCCTATGGCTACACCTTC.

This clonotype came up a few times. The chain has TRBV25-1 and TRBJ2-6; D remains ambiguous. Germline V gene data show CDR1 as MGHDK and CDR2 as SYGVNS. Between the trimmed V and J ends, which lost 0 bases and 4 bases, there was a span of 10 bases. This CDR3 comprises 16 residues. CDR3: CASSEYTSSGANVLTF. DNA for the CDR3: TGTGCCAGCAGTGAATATACCAGCTCCGGGGCCAACGTCCTGACTTTC. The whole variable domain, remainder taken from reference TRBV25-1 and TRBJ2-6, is EADIYQTPRYLVIGTGKKITLECSQTMGHDKMYWYQQDPGMELHLIHYSYGVNSTEKGDLSSESTVSRIRTEHFPLTLESARPSHTSQYLCASSEYTSSGANVLTFGAGSRLTVL.

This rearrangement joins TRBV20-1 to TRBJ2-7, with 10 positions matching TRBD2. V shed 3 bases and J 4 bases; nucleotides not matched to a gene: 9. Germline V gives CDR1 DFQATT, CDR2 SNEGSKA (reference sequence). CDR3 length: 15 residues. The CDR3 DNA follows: TGCAGTGCTAGGGTGGCTAGCGGGAGAACATACGAGCAGTACTTC. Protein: CSARVASGRTYEQYF.

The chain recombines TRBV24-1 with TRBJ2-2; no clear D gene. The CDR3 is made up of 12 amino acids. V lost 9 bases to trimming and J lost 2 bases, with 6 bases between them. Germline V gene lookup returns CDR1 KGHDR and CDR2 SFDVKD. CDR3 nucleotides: TGTGCCACCCCAAGAAACACCGGGGAGCTGTTTTTT. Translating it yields CATPRNTGELFF.

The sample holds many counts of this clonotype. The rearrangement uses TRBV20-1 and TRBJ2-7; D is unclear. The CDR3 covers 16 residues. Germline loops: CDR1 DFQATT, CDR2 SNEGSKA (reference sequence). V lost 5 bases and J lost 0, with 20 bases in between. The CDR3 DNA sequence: TGCAGTGCTCGCGCGAAGTTTCCCCGAAGCTCCTACGAGCAGTACTTC. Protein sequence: CSARAKFPRSSYEQYF.

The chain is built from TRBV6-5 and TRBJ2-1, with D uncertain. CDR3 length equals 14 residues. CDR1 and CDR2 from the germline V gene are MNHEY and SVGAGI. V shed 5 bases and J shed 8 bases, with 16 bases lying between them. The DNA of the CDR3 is TGTGCCAGCAGTAAGCGATGGGCGTGGGATGAGCAGTTCTTC. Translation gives CASSKRWAWDEQFF.

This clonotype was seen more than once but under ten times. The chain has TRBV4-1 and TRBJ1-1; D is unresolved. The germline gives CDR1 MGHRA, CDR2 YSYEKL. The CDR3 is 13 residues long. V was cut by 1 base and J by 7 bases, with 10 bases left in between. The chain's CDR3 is CASSQALEFEAFF. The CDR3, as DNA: TGCGCCAGCAGCCAAGCATTGGAGTTTGAAGCTTTCTTT.

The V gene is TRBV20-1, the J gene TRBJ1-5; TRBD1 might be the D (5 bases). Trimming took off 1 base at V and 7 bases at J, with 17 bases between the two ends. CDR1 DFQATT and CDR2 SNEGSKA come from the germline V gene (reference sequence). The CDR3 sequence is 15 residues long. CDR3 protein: CSARAGTGAGQPQHF. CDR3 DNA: TGCAGTGCTAGAGCGGGGACCGGCGCAGGGCAGCCCCAGCATTTT.

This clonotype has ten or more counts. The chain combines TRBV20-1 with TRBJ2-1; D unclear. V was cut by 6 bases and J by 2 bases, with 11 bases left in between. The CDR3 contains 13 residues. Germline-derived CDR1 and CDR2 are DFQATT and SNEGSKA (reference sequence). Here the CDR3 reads CSARSVTYNEQFF. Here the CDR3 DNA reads TGCAGTGCCCGAAGTGTCACCTACAATGAGCAGTTCTTC.

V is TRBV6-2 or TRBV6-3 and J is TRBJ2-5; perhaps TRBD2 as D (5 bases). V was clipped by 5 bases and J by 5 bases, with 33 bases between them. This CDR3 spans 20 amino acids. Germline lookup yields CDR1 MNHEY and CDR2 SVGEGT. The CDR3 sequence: CASSPAMGNAGPNPKETQYF. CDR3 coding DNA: TGTGCCAGCAGTCCCGCAATGGGAAATGCGGGTCCTAATCCCAAGGAGACCCAGTACTTC.

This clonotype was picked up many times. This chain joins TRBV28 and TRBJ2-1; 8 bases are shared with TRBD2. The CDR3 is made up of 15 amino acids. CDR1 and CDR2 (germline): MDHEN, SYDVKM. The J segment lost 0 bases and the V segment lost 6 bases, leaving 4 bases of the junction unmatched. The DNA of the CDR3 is TGTGCCAGCAGACCTAGCGGGCTCTCCTACAATGAGCAGTTCTTC. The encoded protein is CASRPSGLSYNEQFF.

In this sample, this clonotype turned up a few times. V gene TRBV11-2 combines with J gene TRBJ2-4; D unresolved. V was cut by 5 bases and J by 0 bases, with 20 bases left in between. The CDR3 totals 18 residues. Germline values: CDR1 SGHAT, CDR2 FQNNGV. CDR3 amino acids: CASSEPEFYLLAKNIQYF. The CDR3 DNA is TGTGCCAGCAGCGAACCAGAATTTTATCTACTAGCCAAAAACATTCAGTACTTC.